The rows below give T cell receptor beta chains drawn from one sample of a study of prognosis after radiotherapy for stage I lung cancer. Via MiXCR, TCRdb re-called the multiplex PCR reads, giving one row per CDR3 protein. This repertoire shows about 36,000 distinct CDR3 sequences, around a third found once; its top ten account for 25% to 30%. Sequencing used PBMCs, obtained before or after stereotactic body radiation therapy (not recorded which). These receptors all stem from a donor older than 45 with non-small cell lung cancer. CDR3s include the opening cysteine and the closing phenylalanine or tryptophan. Fields, in order: clone size, D gene, CDR3 length, V gene, J gene, CDR3 DNA, CDR3 protein. A D gene is named only where the DNA matches it firmly. Only some rows state a clone size, as once, few, many or a class for expanded clones.

>few|NA|13|TRBV28|TRBJ2-7
TGTGCCAGCAGTTGGGGCAGGGAATACGAGCAGTACTTC
CASSWGREYEQYF
>once|NA|17|TRBV6-1|TRBJ2-6
TGTGCCAGCAGTGCGTTTTCCAGGAACTCTGGGGCCAACGTCCTGACTTTC
CASSAFSRNSGANVLTF
>many|TRBD2|16|TRBV2|TRBJ2-7
TGTGCCAGCAGTTCCCGAACTAGCGGGGTTTCCTACGAGCAGTACTTC
CASSSRTSGVSYEQYF
>medium-sized|NA|14|TRBV6-1|TRBJ1-6
TGTGCCAGCACCCGACGGGCAGGGGATTCACCCCTCCACTTT
CASTRRAGDSPLHF
>NA|TRBD2|18|TRBV12-3/TRBV12-4|TRBJ2-2
TGTGCCAGCAGCGCCCTTAGGACTAGCGGGAGGGGGACCGGGGAGCTGTTTTTT
CASSALRTSGRGTGELFF
>many|NA|14|TRBV20-1|TRBJ2-3
TGCAGTGCTCCCTCAGTCCTAGCTACAGATACGCAGTATTTT
CSAPSVLATDTQYF
>many|TRBD1|18|TRBV20-1|TRBJ1-5
TGCAGTGCTAGCCTCCTCCCCGGGACAGGGGGCTTCAATCAGCCCCAGCATTTT
CSASLLPGTGGFNQPQHF
>once|NA|13|TRBV2|TRBJ1-1
TGTGCCAGTAAGGACACGATGAACACTGAAGCTTTCTTT
CASKDTMNTEAFF
>many|NA|18|TRBV4-3|TRBJ2-7
TGCGCCAGCAGCCAAGTTCCTAATTTGAGGGAGGACGGTTACGAGCAGTACTTC
CASSQVPNLREDGYEQYF
>many|NA|14|TRBV28|TRBJ1-2
TGTGCCAGCAGCTGGGACGCCAGGGGCAGAGGCTACACCTTC
CASSWDARGRGYTF
>many|NA|12|TRBV5-6|TRBJ2-1
NA
CASSSSGGPKFF
>once|NA|13|TRBV30|TRBJ2-7
TGTGCCTGGAGGACTGGGCTTACCTACGAGCAGTACTTC
CAWRTGLTYEQYF
>medium-sized|NA|16|TRBV6-5|TRBJ2-2
TGTGCCAGCAGTTCGAAAGGCGGCCTAAACACCGGGGAGCTGTTTTTT
CASSSKGGLNTGELFF
>many|NA|13|TRBV7-6|TRBJ2-5
TGTGCCAGCAGCCGTGGGATTCAAGAGACCCAGTACTTC
CASSRGIQETQYF
>many|NA|13|TRBV30|TRBJ1-3
TGTGCCTGGAGCAGACAGTCTGGAAACACCATATATTTT
CAWSRQSGNTIYF
>NA|NA|11|TRBV29-1|TRBJ1-1
TGCAGCACCCTTGACAACCTTGAAGCTTTCTTT
CSTLDNLEAFF
>many|NA|14|TRBV3-1|TRBJ2-2
TGTGCCAGCAGCCAAGTAGCGGACACCGGGGAGCTGTTTTTT
CASSQVADTGELFF
>once|NA|14|TRBV20-1|TRBJ1-2
TGCAGTGCTAGAGCCCTGACAGTAAACTATGGCTACACCTTC
CSARALTVNYGYTF
>many|NA|13|TRBV10-2|TRBJ1-2
TGCGCCAGCAGTTCCTACAGGGACTATGGCTACACCTTC
CASSSYRDYGYTF
>many|TRBD2|15|TRBV7-2|TRBJ2-3
TGTGCCAGCAGTATTAGCGGGGGCCCCACAGATACGCAGTATTTT
CASSISGGPTDTQYF
>many|TRBD2|20|TRBV12-3/TRBV12-4|TRBJ2-1
TGTGCCAGCAGTTCACAGGGACTAGCGGGGGAATCGAACTCCTACAATGAGCAGTTCTTC
CASSSQGLAGESNSYNEQFF
>many|NA|14|TRBV20-1|TRBJ2-2
TGCAGTGCTAGTCTCAGCTCCCGTGGTGGGGAGCTGTTTTTT
CSASLSSRGGELFF
>many|TRBD2|15|TRBV20-1|TRBJ2-1
TGCAGTGCTAGAGATTTGGCGGGGGGGATAGATGAGCAGTTCTTC
CSARDLAGGIDEQFF
>many|NA|13|TRBV11-2|TRBJ2-5
TGTGCCAGCAGACGGGTATCGGAGGAGACCCAGTACTTC
CASRRVSEETQYF
>many|NA|14|TRBV6-1|TRBJ2-7
TGTGCCAGTAAACCGGCTTTCAGGGCCTACGAGCAGTACTTC
CASKPAFRAYEQYF
>many|NA|14|TRBV15|TRBJ2-1
TGTGCCACCAGCAGAGGTCCGGGGGACAATGAGCAGTTCTTC
CATSRGPGDNEQFF
>many|NA|12|TRBV30|TRBJ1-1
TGTGCCTGGGGTCTGGTGAACACTGAAGCTTTCTTT
CAWGLVNTEAFF
>many|NA|14|TRBV3-1|TRBJ2-1
TGTGCCAGCAGCCAAGATTCTACGGCCAATGAGCAGTTCTTC
CASSQDSTANEQFF
>many|NA|11|TRBV18|TRBJ2-2
TGTGCCAGCCGAAACACCGGGGAGCTGTTTTTT
CASRNTGELFF
>many|NA|12|TRBV28|TRBJ1-1
TGTGCCAGCAGCCTAAAAGCCACTGAAGCTTTCTTT
CASSLKATEAFF
>many|NA|13|TRBV20-1|TRBJ1-5
TGCAGTGCTAGGGGGGAAGGGGATCAGCCCCAGCATTTT
CSARGEGDQPQHF
>NA|NA|15|TRBV6-1|TRBJ2-2
TGTGCCACCAAACCCACGGAGGGGGCGGCCGGGGAGCTGTTTTTT
CATKPTEGAAGELFF
>many|NA|16|TRBV6-5|TRBJ1-6
TGTGCCAGCAGTTCATCGACAGGCTCCTATAATTCACCCCTCCACTTT
CASSSSTGSYNSPLHF
>many|NA|15|TRBV10-3|TRBJ1-5
TGTGCCATCAGTGAGTCCCCGGACAGTCGGGAGCCCCAGCATTTT
CAISESPDSREPQHF
>few|NA|15|TRBV5-1|TRBJ1-6
TGCGCCAGCAGCTTTGGGAGGGTAGGGGATTCACCCCTCCACTTT
CASSFGRVGDSPLHF
>once|TRBD1|16|TRBV6-1|TRBJ2-2
TGTGCCAGCAGCCTTCTACAGGGGGCTGGTACCGCGGAGCTGTTTTTT
CASSLLQGAGTAELFF
>many|NA|14|TRBV20-1|TRBJ1-1
TGCAGTGCTAGAGCGCAGGGCAGGAACACTGAAGCTTTCTTT
CSARAQGRNTEAFF
>many|NA|15|TRBV28|TRBJ2-1
TGTGCCAGCAGTCCCTTGGACATTCCCCACAATGAGCAGTTCTTC
CASSPLDIPHNEQFF
>NA|NA|18|TRBV7-2|TRBJ2-3
TGTGCCAGCAGCCCAAGGGGAAAATGGCCTAGCAATACAGATACGCAGTGTTTT
CASSPRGKWPSNTDTQCF
>many|TRBD2|15|TRBV27|TRBJ2-1
TGTGCCAGCAGCCCACTAGCGGGGGTCTACAATGAGCAGTTCTTC
CASSPLAGVYNEQFF
>many|TRBD2|16|TRBV11-2|TRBJ2-3
TGTGCCAGCAGCTCCCCCAGCGGGGGCGGGGGGAATACGCAGTATTTT
CASSSPSGGGGNTQYF
>many|TRBD1|15|TRBV15|TRBJ2-7
TGTGCCACCAGCAGAATTCAGCGACAGGGGGCAGAGCAGTACTTC
CATSRIQRQGAEQYF
>many|NA|14|TRBV20-1|TRBJ1-2
TGCAGTGCCGCGCCCCTGGGGCCGGGCTATGGCTACACCTTC
CSAAPLGPGYGYTF